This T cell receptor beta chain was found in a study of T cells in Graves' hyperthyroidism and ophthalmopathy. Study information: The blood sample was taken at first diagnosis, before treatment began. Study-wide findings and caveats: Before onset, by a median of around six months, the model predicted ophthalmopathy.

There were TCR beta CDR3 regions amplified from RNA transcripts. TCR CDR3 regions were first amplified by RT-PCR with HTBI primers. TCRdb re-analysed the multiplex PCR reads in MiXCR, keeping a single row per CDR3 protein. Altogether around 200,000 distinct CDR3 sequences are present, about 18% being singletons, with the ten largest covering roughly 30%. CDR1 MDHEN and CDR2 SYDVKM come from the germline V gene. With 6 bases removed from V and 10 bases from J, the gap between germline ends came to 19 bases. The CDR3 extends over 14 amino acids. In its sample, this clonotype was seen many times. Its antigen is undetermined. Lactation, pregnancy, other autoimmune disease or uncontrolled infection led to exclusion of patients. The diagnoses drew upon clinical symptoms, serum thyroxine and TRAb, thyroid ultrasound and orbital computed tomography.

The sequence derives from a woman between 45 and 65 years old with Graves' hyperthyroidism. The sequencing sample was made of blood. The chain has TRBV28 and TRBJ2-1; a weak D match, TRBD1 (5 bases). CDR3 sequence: CASRQDNTLREQFF. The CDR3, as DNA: TGTGCCAGCAGACAGGACAATACTTTAAGGGAGCAGTTCTTC.